The 8 T cell receptor beta chains below come from one sample, sequenced in a study of blood T cell repertoires in COVID-19. Method: immunoSEQ multiplex PCR; TCRdb's copy keeps in-frame clones and lacks some. The table shows approximately 200,000 clones, with 70% to 85% occurring only once. Material: peripheral blood. These receptors all come from a woman younger than 45 with acute or convalescent COVID-19.

The chain joins TRBV3-1 (or the pseudogene TRBV3-2) to TRBJ2-4; 8 bases are shared with TRBD2. V gave up 0 bases and J gave up 10 bases; unmatched junction bases: 5. Germline assignment: CDR1 LGHDT and CDR2 YNNKEL (reference sequence). This CDR3 region has 14 residues. This CDR3 reads CASSQDGERGIQYF. The CDR3 nucleotides are TGTGCCAGCAGCCAAGATGGTGAGCGGGGGATTCAGTACTTC.

This chain connects TRBV10-3 to TRBJ1-5; 9 bases are a match to TRBD1. V lost 10 bases and J lost 4; bases outside the gene matches: 11. This CDR3 comprises 15 residues. Germline CDR1 and CDR2: ENHRY and SYGVKD. In DNA, the CDR3 is TGTGCCACACAGGGGGCGGATGTTCCGAATCAGCCCCAGCATTTT. This codes for CATQGADVPNQPQHF.

This clone was detected only a few times. The J gene is TRBJ1-2, the V gene TRBV7-8; D may be TRBD1 (5 bases). This CDR3 comprises 17 residues. CDR1 is SGHVS, CDR2 FQNEAQ, per germline. The V gene lost 2 bases and the J gene lost 5 bases, with 21 bases spanning the gap. The chain's CDR3 is CASSLTLLPTDRYGYTF. CDR3 sequence (DNA): TGTGCCAGCAGCTTAACTTTGTTGCCGACAGACCGATATGGCTACACCTTC.

The chain couples TRBV19 to TRBJ1-2; D is uncertain. The CDR3 runs to 13 residues. Germline CDR1 reads LNHDA; CDR2 reads SQIVND (reference sequence). Trimming cost V 7 bases and J 4 bases, with 13 bases left between them. The CDR3 DNA sequence: TGTGCCAGTACCCCAAGCTTTGCCTATGGCTACACCTTC. Its protein is CASTPSFAYGYTF.

This chain joins TRBV19 and TRBJ2-5; 9 bases align to TRBD2. CDR3 length: 16 amino acids. CDR1 LNHDA and CDR2 SQIVND come from the germline V gene (reference sequence). The V segment lost 5 bases and the J segment 4 bases; nucleotides outside the gene matches: 11. The CDR3 is CASSSRAAGGSETQYF. As DNA, the CDR3 is TGTGCCAGTAGTTCAAGGGCAGCGGGGGGATCAGAGACCCAGTACTTC.

V gene TRBV11-3 combines with J gene TRBJ2-7; perhaps TRBD1 as D (5 bases). The germline V gene has CDR1 SGHNT and CDR2 YENEEA. Trimming left V 1 base short and J 0 bases short, with 7 bases between. The CDR3 extends over 14 amino acids. The CDR3 sequence is CASSLGGFSYEQYF. CDR3 DNA: TGTGCCAGCAGCTTAGGGGGCTTCTCCTACGAGCAGTACTTC. Together with reference TRBV11-3 and TRBJ2-7, the CDR3 gives the full variable domain: EAGVVQSPRYKIIEKKQPVAFWCNPISGHNTLYWYLQNLGQGPELLIRYENEEAVDDSQLPKDRFSAERLKGVDSTLKIQPAELGDSAVYLCASSLGGFSYEQYFGPGTRLTVT.

The J gene is TRBJ1-6, the V gene TRBV2; 9 nucleotides line up with TRBD1. Per the germline V gene, CDR1 is SNHLY and CDR2 is FYNNEI. There are 14 residues in the CDR3. V lost 6 bases, J lost 16 bases, and 13 bases stayed unmatched. The CDR3 loop reads CASSGGTGSAGLHF. DNA of the CDR3: TGTGCCAGCAGCGGGGGGACAGGGAGTGCTGGACTCCACTTT.

The chain uses TRBV6-2 or TRBV6-3 and TRBJ1-6, with 7 bases matching TRBD1. Per germline, CDR1 MNHEY and CDR2 SVGEGT. The V and J ends lost 6 bases and 7 bases, in that order; junction bases with no gene match: 12. CDR3 length: 16 amino acids. The CDR3 sequence: CASSRRGQLDNSPLHF. CDR3 DNA sequence: TGTGCCAGCAGCAGAAGGGGACAGCTAGACAATTCACCCCTCCACTTT.